Each of the 7 T cell receptor beta chains below was sequenced from the same sample in a study of T cells in women clearing cervical HPV infection. TCRdb's table, derived via immunoSEQ multiplex PCR, lists solely in-frame clones and lacks some. The repertoire table contains roughly 14,000 clones. Sequencing used blood buffy coat. All receptors derive from a woman between 18 and 69 years old with a cervical HPV16 infection that either progressed to CIN3+ or cleared (not recorded which).

Notes on this clone: The read ends 3 residues before the CDR3 terminus; that terminus is restored from the germline J gene. This chain joins TRBV29-1 and TRBJ1-2; tentatively, D is TRBD1 (6 bases). Germline CDR1 SQVTM, CDR2 ANQGSEA. The CDR3 runs to 12 residues. V lost 7 bases, J lost 4 bases, and 13 bases lay in between. CDR3 residues: CSGRDNSYGYTF. The part of the CDR3 DNA that was read is TGCAGCGGTAGGGACAACTCCTATGGC.

Regarding this clone: Germline is not matched at one junction end, which may reflect a read error. The read ends 3 residues before the CDR3 terminus; that terminus is restored from the germline J gene. Different DNA sequences within this sample yield the same CDR3. The V and J genes are TRBV2 and TRBJ1-2; the match to TRBD1 covers 7 bases. This CDR3 spans 15 amino acids. Germline-derived CDR1 and CDR2 are SNHLY and FYNNEI. The CDR3 reads CASSEAGGKYYGYTF. The sequenced CDR3 bases are TGTGCCAGCAGTGAAGCAGGGGGCAAATACTATGGT.

Comments on this clone: From the germline J gene comes the end of the CDR3, since the read stops 3 residues before it. The V and J genes are TRBV19 and TRBJ1-1, with no clear D. Trimming removed 3 bases from V and 0 bases from J, with 11 bases in between. Per germline, CDR1 LNHDA and CDR2 SQIVND (reference sequence). The CDR3 has 15 amino acids. The CDR3 here is CASSMGGMMNTEAFF. The part of the CDR3 DNA that was read is TGTGCCAGTAGTATGGGCGGGATGATGAACACTGAA.

In regard to this clone: The missing CDR3 end, 3 residues past where the read stops, is filled in from the germline J gene. The chain carries TRBV30 and TRBJ1-5, with 7 bases lining up with TRBD1. The CDR3 length is 16 residues. V dropped 3 bases and J dropped 0; count of bases not matched to a gene: 8. CDR1 and CDR2 (germline): GTSNPN, SVGIG (reference sequence). The DNA read from the CDR3 is TGTGCCTGGAGCCGAGGACAGGAATATAGCAATCAGCCC. Its protein product is CAWSRGQEYSNQP. The full-length CDR3 reads as CAWSRGQEYSNQPQHF.

As regards this clone: The read terminates 3 residues ahead of where the CDR3 ends, so the germline J gene completes it. This chain joins TRBV7-9 and TRBJ1-1, with 7 bases aligning to TRBD1. The CDR3 has 15 residues. Germline CDR1 reads SEHNR; CDR2 reads FQNEAQ (reference sequence). V trimming: 5 bases; J trimming: 0 bases; junction bases outside the gene matches: 6. The CDR3 loop is CASSNRQGLNTEAFF. The CDR3 bases that were read are TGTGCCAGCAGCAATCGACAGGGCCTGAACACTGAA.

CDR3 in amino acids: CAWSQIYEQYF. The part of the CDR3 DNA that was read is TGTGCCTGGAGCCAGATCTACGAG. This chain uses TRBV30 with TRBJ2-7; no clear D gene. The read gets to within 3 residues of the CDR3 end, and the germline J gene fills in the rest. V was pared by 3 bases and J by 3 bases, with 6 bases between. Germline V gene sequence: CDR1 GTSNPN, CDR2 SVGIG (reference sequence). This CDR3 region has 11 residues.

As regards this clone: The CDR3 end is not reached by the read, which stops 3 residues before it; the germline J gene fills it in. V usage is TRBV2 and J usage is TRBJ1-2, with 9 nucleotides matching TRBD1. The CDR3 loop spans 14 amino acids. Germline V gene sequence: CDR1 SNHLY, CDR2 FYNNEI. V lost 3 bases and J lost 3; bases outside the gene matches: 2. CDR3 DNA, as far as it was read: TGTGCCAGCAGTGACTGGACAGGGGACTATGGC. It yields the protein CASSDWTGDYG. The CDR3 reads in full as CASSDWTGDYGYTF.